This paragraph covers one TCR beta chain sequence. This entry belongs to a study of blood T cell repertoires in COVID-19. Germline V gene lookup returns CDR1 SGHRS and CDR2 YFSETQ. The V end lost 2 bases, the J end lost 2 bases, and 12 bases lay between the germline ends. The CDR3 loop spans 15 amino acids. Some clones are missing from TCRdb's copy, which holds only in-frame ones; the method was immunoSEQ multiplex PCR. The sample includes approximately 48,000 clones, around 85% of them seen just once. This TCR was recovered from a man between 60 and 75 years old with acute or convalescent COVID-19. The J gene is TRBJ2-3, the V gene TRBV5-1; D may be TRBD2 (6 bases). The sequenced sample was peripheral blood. CDR3 coding DNA: TGCGCCAGCAGCTTCGGGACTGACTACACAGATACGCAGTATTTT. It specifies CASSFGTDYTDTQYF.